This T cell receptor (beta chain) came from a study of cytomegalovirus exposure and HLA in healthy donors. Study summary: Inside one of the first data releases sat about 85 million unique TCRs taken from HLA-typed donors. Study observations and caveats: Later analysis identified about 17,000 TCR beta sequences associated with HLA alleles, using a false discovery rate threshold of 0.05.

Primers for the PCR totalled 60 Vbeta and 13 Jbeta. Generated by immunoSEQ multiplex PCR, the TCRdb table keeps only in-frame clones and is missing some. The top ten clones hold approximately 1.2% of a sample with some 140,000 clones, about 80% of them seen once. Trimming stripped 0 bases from V and 5 bases from J, with 11 bases between. CDR3 length: 14 residues. Germline assignment: CDR1 SGDLS and CDR2 YYNGEE. In the case of this clone: Its specificity is unknown.

The receptor was derived from a male donor in good health and CMV-seropositive. The sequenced sample consisted of PBMCs. The chain is built from TRBV9 and TRBJ1-1; D unclear. This CDR3 is CASSVAREGTEAFF. CDR3 coding DNA: TGTGCCAGCAGCGTAGCTCGGGAAGGTACTGAAGCTTTCTTT.